The 10 T cell receptor beta chains below come from one sample, sequenced in a study of cytomegalovirus exposure and HLA in healthy donors. The PCR had 60 Vbeta and 13 Jbeta primers. TCRdb keeps only in-frame clones here, not all; method: immunoSEQ multiplex PCR. The data contain more than 110,000 clones, roughly 71% of them singletons. The sample taken for sequencing was PBMCs. These receptors all come from a man under 40 in good health and CMV-seronegative.

This chain uses TRBV21-1 with TRBJ2-2; TRBD2 is taken as the D call from the table, unchecked against the DNA. TRBV21-1 represents a pseudogene. The CDR3 consists of 18 residues. The CDR3 DNA reads as TGTGCCAGCAGCAAAGAGGCTAGCGGGGAGGGGAACACCGGGGAGCTGTTTTTT. Translating it yields CASSKEASGEGNTGELFF.

CDR3 nucleotides: TGCGCCAGCAGTCCGGGACTAGCGGGATCCGAGCAGTACTTC. Encoded protein: CASSPGLAGSEQYF. The rearrangement uses TRBV10-1 and TRBJ2-5; 13 nucleotides align to TRBD2. The J call may be in error: the DNA end matches TRBJ2-7 better. CDR1 is WNHNN, CDR2 SYGVQD, per germline (reference sequence). This CDR3 region has 14 residues.

The V and J genes are TRBV2 and TRBJ1-2, with 7 bases fitting TRBD1. Trimming took 6 bases from V and 3 from J; bases not matched to a gene: 4. Per germline, CDR1 SNHLY and CDR2 FYNNEI. This CDR3 has 13 amino acids. The DNA for the CDR3 is TGTGCCAGCAGCGCTGGACAGGACTATGGCTACACCTTC. Translation gives CASSAGQDYGYTF.

This chain links TRBV5-4 with TRBJ1-3; D not resolved. CDR1 SGHNT and CDR2 YYREEE come from the germline V gene (reference sequence). This CDR3 has 13 amino acids. V was shortened by 5 bases and J by 0 bases, with 6 bases between the two germline ends. CDR3 loop: CASRRDSGNTIYF. Here the CDR3 DNA reads TGTGCCAGCAGGCGGGACTCTGGAAACACCATATATTTT.

This chain joins TRBV5-5 and TRBJ1-4; tentative D call: TRBD1 (6 bases). Germline V CDR1 and CDR2: SGHKS, YYEKEE (reference sequence). The CDR3 length is 14 residues. V was clipped by 4 bases and J by 8 bases, with 15 bases between them. The CDR3 spells CASSPGGQYEKLFF. In DNA, the CDR3 is TGTGCCAGCAGCCCCGGAGGACAGTACGAAAAACTGTTTTTT.

This clone was detected only once. The chain is built from TRBV21-1 and TRBJ1-1; TRBD1 is taken as the D call from the table, unchecked against the DNA. TRBV21-1 is labeled a pseudogene. CDR3 length equals 15 residues. The CDR3 coding sequence is TGTGCCAGCAGCAATTGCACAGGCATGAACACTGAAGCTTTCTTT. Its protein product is CASSNCTGMNTEAFF.

The rearrangement joins TRBV6-5 to TRBJ1-1, with TRBD1 as a possible D gene (5 bases). V lost 5 bases and J 1 base, leaving 11 bases between the germline ends. Germline-derived CDR1 and CDR2 are MNHEY and SVGAGI. This CDR3 spans 14 amino acids. Written as DNA, the CDR3 is TGTGCCAGCAGTGTGGGAGGGACGAACACTGAAGCTTTCTTT. Its translation is CASSVGGTNTEAFF.

The chain joins TRBV6-6 to TRBJ1-5; D gene uncertain. CDR3 length: 12 residues. Germline assignment: CDR1 MNHNY and CDR2 SVGAGI (reference sequence). Between the trimmed V and J ends, which lost 4 bases and 12 bases, there was a span of 13 bases. This CDR3 is CASSFLGDFQHF. The CDR3 DNA reads as TGTGCCAGCAGTTTCCTCGGGGATTTCCAGCATTTT.

The chain links TRBV7-8 to TRBJ2-7; 8 positions agree with TRBD1. CDR1 is SGHVS and CDR2 is FQNEAQ in the germline V gene. This CDR3 has 14 residues. V shed 2 bases, J shed 0 bases, and the junction held 0 bases outside the gene matches. DNA for the CDR3: TGTGCCAGCAGCTTACAGGGGGCCTCCTACGAGCAGTACTTC. This encodes CASSLQGASYEQYF.

The V call is TRBV4-2, the J call TRBJ2-7, with 10 bases aligning to TRBD2. Germline CDR1 LGHNA, CDR2 YNFKEQ. V was pared by 0 bases and J by 0 bases, with 11 bases of the junction left unmatched. This CDR3 has 19 amino acids. CDR3 nucleotides: TGTGCCAGCAGCCAAGAGGTACTGTATAGCGGGGGGAGCTCCTACGAGCAGTACTTC. Its translation is CASSQEVLYSGGSSYEQYF.